This entry lists 4 T cell receptor beta chains sequenced from one sample in a study of shared clonotypes between healthy human individuals (dated by TCRdb to 2019 to 2021). Libraries were prepared through the immunoSEQ multiplex PCR assay. As stored in TCRdb, this immuneACCESS dataset retains in-frame rearrangements with V and J assigned. A fraction of the clones does not appear; measured against another copy, unresolved V genes explain less than half of the discrepancy, and the remainder lacks a known reason. Counted in this sample were about 960,000 clones; around three quarters of them appeared once. Roughly 1.5% of the sample is taken by the ten largest. Sequenced input: memory CD4+ T cells sorted from blood. Reading the label with the study, this specimen's cell subset or site is: CD45RA-negative fraction. These receptors came from a man aged 18-30 years in good health.

The gene calls are TRBV28 and TRBJ1-2, with 8 nucleotides matching TRBD1. CDR3 length equals 14 residues. Germline values: CDR1 MDHEN, CDR2 SYDVKM. Trimming at V came to 6 bases and at J to 4 bases, leaving 7 bases not matched to a gene. CDR3 nucleotide sequence: TGTGCCAGCAGAAGACAGGGGCCCATCTATGGCTACACCTTC. Protein product: CASRRQGPIYGYTF.

J is TRBJ2-4 and V is TRBV7-2, with D tentatively TRBD1 or TRBD2 (5 bases each). This CDR3 comprises 14 residues. The germline CDR1 and CDR2 sequences are SGHTA and FQGNSA. Trimming removed 1 base from V and 6 bases from J, with 10 bases in between. The CDR3 sequence: CASSLGGTANIQYF. Written as DNA, the CDR3 is TGTGCCAGCAGCTTAGGAGGGACGGCAAACATTCAGTACTTC.

In its sample, this clone was seen once. The CDR3 DNA sequence: TGTGCCAGCAGCCCCCAGACAGGATCCACTGAAGCTTTCTTT. It codes for CASSPQTGSTEAFF. The chain uses TRBV7-2 and TRBJ1-1, with D perhaps TRBD1 (6 bases). This CDR3 region has 14 residues. Germline V lookup: CDR1 SGHTA, CDR2 FQGNSA. Trimming pared 5 bases from V and 4 bases from J, leaving 14 bases between.

This sequence joins TRBV6-1 and TRBJ1-1; D possibly corresponds to TRBD1 (5 bases). The V gene's germline CDR1 is MNHNS and CDR2 SASEGT. The CDR3 covers 13 residues. The germline V and J ends were trimmed by 7 bases and 4 bases, with 13 bases remaining between them. The CDR3 protein is CASTGHQGTEAFF. The DNA for the CDR3 is TGTGCCAGCACCGGACATCAGGGCACTGAAGCTTTCTTT.